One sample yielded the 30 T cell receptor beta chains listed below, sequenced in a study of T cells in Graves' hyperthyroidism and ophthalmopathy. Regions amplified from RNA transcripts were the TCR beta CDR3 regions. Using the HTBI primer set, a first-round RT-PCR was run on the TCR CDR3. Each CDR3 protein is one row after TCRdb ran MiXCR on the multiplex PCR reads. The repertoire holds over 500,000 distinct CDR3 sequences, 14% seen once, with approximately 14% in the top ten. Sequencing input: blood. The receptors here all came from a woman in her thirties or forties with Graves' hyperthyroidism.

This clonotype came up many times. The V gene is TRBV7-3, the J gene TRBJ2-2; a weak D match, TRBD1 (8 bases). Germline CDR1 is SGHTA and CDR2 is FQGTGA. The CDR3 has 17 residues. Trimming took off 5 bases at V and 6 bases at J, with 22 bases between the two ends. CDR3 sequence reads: CASSTQGGGIVPGELFF. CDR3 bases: TGTGCCAGCAGCACACAGGGGGGGGGGATTGTCCCCGGGGAGCTGTTTTTT.

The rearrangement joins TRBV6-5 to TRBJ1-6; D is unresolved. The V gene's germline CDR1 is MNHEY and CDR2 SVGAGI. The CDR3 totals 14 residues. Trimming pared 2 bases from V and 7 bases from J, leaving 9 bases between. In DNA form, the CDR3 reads TGTGCCAGCAGTTACCTGGACCGAAATTCACCCCTCCACTTT. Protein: CASSYLDRNSPLHF.

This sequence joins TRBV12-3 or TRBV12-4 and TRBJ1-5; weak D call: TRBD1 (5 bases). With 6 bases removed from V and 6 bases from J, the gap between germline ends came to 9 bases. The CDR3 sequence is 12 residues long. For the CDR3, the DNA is TGTGCCAGCAGAGGGACTGGTCAGCCCCAGCATTTT. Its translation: CASRGTGQPQHF.

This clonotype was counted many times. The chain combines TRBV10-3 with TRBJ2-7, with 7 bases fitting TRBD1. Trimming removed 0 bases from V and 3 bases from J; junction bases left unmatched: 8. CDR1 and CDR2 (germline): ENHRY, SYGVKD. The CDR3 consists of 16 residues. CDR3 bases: TGTGCCATCAGTGAGTCGGGAGCGGCAGGGGGCTACGAGCAGTACTTC. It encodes CAISESGAAGGYEQYF.

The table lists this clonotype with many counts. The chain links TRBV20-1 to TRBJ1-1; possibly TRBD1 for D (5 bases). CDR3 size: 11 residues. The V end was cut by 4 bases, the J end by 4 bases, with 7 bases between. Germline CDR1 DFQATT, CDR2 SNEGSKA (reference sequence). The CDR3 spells CSAKDSTEAFF. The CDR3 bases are TGCAGTGCTAAAGACAGCACTGAAGCTTTCTTT.

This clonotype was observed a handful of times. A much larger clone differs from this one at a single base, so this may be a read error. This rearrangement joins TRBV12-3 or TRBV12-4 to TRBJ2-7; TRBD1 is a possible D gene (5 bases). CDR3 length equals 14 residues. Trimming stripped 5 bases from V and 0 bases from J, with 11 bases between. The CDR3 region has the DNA TGTGCCAGCAGTCATCAGGGAATCTCCTACGAGCAGTACTTC. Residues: CASSHQGISYEQYF.

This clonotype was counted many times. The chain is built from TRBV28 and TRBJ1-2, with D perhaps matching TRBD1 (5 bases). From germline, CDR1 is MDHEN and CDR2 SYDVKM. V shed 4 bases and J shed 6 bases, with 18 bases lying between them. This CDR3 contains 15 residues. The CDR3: CASSSIPGRRDGYTF. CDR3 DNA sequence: TGTGCCAGCAGTTCCATACCGGGACGGCGGGATGGCTACACCTTC.

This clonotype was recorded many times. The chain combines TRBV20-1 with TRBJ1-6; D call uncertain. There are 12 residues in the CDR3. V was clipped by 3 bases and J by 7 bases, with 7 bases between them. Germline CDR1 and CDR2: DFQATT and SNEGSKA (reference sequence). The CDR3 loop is CSARSTNSPLHF. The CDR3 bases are TGCAGTGCTAGGTCAACGAATTCACCCCTCCACTTT.

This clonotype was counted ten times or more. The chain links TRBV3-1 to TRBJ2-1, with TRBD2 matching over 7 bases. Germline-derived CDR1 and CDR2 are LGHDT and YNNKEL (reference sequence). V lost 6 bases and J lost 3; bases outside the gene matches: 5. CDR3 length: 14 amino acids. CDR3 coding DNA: TGTGCCAGCAGACCTTCGGGGGGCTACAATGAGCAGTTCTTC. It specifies CASRPSGGYNEQFF.

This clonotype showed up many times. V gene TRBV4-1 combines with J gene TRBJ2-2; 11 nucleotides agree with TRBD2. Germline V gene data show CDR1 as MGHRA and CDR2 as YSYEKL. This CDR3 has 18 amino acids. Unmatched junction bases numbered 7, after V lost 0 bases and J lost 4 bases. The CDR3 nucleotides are TGCGCCAGCAGCCAAGAAAGTCTAGCGGGAGGTTTCACCGGGGAGCTGTTTTTT. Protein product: CASSQESLAGGFTGELFF.

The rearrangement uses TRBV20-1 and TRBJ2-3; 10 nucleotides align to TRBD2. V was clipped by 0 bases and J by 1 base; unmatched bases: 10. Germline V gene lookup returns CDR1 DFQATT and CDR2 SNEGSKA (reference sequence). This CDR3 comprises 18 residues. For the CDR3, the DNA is TGCAGTGCTAGAGATTACTATAGCGGGAGGAAAGGCACAGATACGCAGTATTTT. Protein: CSARDYYSGRKGTDTQYF.

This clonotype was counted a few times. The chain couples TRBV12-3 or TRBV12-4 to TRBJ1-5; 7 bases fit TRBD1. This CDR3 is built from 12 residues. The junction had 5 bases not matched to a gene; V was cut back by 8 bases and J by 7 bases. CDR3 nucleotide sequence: TGTGCCAGCTCGACAGGGTACCAGCCCCAGCATTTT. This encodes CASSTGYQPQHF.

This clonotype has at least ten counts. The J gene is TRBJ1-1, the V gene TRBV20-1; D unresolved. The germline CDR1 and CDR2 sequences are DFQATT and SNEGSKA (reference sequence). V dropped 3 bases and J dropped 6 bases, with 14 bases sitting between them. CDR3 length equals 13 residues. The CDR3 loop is CSARPGSIPEAFF. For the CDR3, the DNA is TGCAGTGCTAGGCCAGGATCGATCCCTGAAGCTTTCTTT.

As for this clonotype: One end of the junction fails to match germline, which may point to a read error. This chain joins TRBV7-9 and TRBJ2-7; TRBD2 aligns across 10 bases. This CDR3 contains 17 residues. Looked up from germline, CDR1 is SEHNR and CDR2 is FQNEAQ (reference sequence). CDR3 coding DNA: TGCGCCAGCAGCCAAGCGTATGGGGCTAGCGGGAGAGACGAGCAGTACTTC. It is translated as CASSQAYGASGRDEQYF.

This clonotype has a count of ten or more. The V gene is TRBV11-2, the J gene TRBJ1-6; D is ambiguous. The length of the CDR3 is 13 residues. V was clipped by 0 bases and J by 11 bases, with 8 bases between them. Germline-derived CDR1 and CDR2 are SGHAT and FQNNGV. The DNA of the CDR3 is TGTGCCAGCAGCTTAGATCTTCGACCACCCCTCCACTTT. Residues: CASSLDLRPPLHF.

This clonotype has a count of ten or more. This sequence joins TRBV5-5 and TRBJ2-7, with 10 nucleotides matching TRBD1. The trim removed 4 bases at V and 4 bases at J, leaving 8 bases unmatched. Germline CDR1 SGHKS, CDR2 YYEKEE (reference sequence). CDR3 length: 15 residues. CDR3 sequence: CASSPRDRGTYEQYF. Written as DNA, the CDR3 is TGTGCCAGCAGCCCCCGGGACAGGGGAACTTACGAGCAGTACTTC.

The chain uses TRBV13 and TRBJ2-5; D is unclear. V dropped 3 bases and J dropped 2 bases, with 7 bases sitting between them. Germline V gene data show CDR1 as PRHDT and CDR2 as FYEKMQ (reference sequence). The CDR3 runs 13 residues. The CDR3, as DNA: TGTGCCAGCAGCTTTTCCAGACAAGAGACCCAGTACTTC. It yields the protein CASSFSRQETQYF.

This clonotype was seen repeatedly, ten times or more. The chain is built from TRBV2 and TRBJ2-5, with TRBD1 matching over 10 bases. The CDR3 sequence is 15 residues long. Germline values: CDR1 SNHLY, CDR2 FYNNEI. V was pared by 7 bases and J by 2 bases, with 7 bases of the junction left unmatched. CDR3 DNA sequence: TGTGCCAGCAAAGACAGGGGGCTCCTTCAAGAGACCCAGTACTTC. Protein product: CASKDRGLLQETQYF.

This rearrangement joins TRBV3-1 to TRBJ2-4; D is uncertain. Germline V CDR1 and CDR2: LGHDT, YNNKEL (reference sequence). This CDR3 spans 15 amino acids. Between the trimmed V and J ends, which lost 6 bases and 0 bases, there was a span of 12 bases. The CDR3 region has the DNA TGTGCCAGCAGATCAACTACCCTAGCCAAAAACATTCAGTACTTC. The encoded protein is CASRSTTLAKNIQYF.

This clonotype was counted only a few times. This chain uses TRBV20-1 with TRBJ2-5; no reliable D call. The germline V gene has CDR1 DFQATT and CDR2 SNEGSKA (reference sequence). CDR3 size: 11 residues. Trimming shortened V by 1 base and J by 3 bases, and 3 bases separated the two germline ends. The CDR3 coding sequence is TGCAGTGCTAGAGTTGAAGAGACCCAGTACTTC. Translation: CSARVEETQYF.

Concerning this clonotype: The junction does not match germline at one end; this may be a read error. CDR3 residues: CVSSLFDSKNTEAFF. CDR3 sequence (DNA): TGTGTCAGCAGTTTATTTGACAGCAAGAACACTGAAGCTTTCTTT. V gene TRBV27 combines with J gene TRBJ1-1; tentative D call: TRBD1 (5 bases). Germline V gene data show CDR1 as MNHEY and CDR2 as SMNVEV (reference sequence). This CDR3 is 15 amino acids long.

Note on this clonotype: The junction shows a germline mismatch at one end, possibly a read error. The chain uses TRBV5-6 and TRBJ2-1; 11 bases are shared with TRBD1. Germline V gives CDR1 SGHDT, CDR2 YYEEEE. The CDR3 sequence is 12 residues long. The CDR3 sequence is CKAGTGGNEQFF. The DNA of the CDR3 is TGCAAAGCCGGGACAGGGGGCAATGAGCAGTTCTTC.

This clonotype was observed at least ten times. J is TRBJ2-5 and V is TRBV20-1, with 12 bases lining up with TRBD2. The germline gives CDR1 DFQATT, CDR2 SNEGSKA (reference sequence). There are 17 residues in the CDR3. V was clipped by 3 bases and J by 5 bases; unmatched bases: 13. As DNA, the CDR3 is TGCAGTGCTAGGGCGCGACTAGCGGGAGCCCCCTTGGAGACCCAGTACTTC. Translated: CSARARLAGAPLETQYF.

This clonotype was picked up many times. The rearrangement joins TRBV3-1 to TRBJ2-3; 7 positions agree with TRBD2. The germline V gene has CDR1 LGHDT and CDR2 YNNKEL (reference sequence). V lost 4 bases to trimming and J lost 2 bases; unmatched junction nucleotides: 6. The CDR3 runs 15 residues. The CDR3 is CASSLSSGNTDTQYF. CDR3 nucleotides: TGTGCCAGCAGCCTATCTAGCGGAAACACAGATACGCAGTATTTT.

CDR3 DNA sequence: TGTGCCAGTAGTATCACGACTAGCGGGACCTCCTACGAGCAGTACTTC. It translates to CASSITTSGTSYEQYF. The rearrangement joins TRBV19 to TRBJ2-7; 11 nucleotides align to TRBD2. Losses at the gene ends were 3 bases for V and 0 bases for J; bases not matched to a gene: 4. This CDR3 has 16 residues. Germline lookup yields CDR1 LNHDA and CDR2 SQIVND (reference sequence).

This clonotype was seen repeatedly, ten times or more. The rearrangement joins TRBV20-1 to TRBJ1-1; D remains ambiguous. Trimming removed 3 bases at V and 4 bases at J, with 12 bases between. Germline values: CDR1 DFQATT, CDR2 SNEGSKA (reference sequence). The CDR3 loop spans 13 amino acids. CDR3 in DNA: TGCAGTGCTAGCGTGGGTAAGGGCACTGAAGCTTTCTTT. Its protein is CSASVGKGTEAFF.

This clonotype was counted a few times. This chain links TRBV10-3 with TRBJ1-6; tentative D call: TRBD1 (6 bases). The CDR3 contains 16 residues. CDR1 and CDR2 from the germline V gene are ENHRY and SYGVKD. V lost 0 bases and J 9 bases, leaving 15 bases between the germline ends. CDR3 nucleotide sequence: TGTGCCATCAGTGAGTCGGGGGCAGGCCTCTCTTCACCCCTCCACTTT. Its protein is CAISESGAGLSSPLHF.

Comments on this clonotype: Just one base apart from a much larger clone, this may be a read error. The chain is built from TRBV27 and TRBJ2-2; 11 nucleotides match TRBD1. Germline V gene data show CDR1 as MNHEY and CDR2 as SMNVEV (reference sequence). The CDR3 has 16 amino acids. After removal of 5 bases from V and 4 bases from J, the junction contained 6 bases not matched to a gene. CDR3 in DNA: TGTGCCAGCAGTGATTCCGGGACAGGGGGCACCGGGGAGCTGTTTTTT. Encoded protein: CASSDSGTGGTGELFF.

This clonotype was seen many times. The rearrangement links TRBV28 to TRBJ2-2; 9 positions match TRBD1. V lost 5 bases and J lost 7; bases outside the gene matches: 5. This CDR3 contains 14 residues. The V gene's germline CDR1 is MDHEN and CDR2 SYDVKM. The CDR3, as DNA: TGTGCCAGCAGTGTACAGGGGGCGGGCGGGGAGCTGTTTTTT. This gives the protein CASSVQGAGGELFF.

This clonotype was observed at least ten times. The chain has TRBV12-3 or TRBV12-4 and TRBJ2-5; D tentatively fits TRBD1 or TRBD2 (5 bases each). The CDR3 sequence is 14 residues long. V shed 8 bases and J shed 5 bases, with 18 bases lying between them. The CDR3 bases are TGTGCCAGCTGCCAAGATGGGGGACGGGAGACCCAGTACTTC. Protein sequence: CASCQDGGRETQYF.